This TCR beta chain was retrieved from a study of cytotoxic CD8 clonotypes in ibrutinib-treated CLL. Profiling relied on immunoSEQ multiplex PCR, and the TCRdb table lists in-frame clones only, not all of them. The profile shows hundreds of thousands of clones, roughly 70% of them singletons. V was cut by 3 bases and J by 14 bases, with 11 bases left in between. CDR1 and CDR2 (germline): SGHRS, YFSETQ. This CDR3 contains 10 residues. The input for sequencing was PBMCs, taken after 24 months of ibrutinib treatment. The chain carries TRBV5-1 and TRBJ1-1; no firm D call. The TCR sequence derives from a human donor with chronic lymphocytic leukemia. The CDR3 DNA is TGCGCCAGCAGCTCCTCGTTGTTGTTCTTT. Amino acid sequence: CASSSSLLFF.